These T cell receptor beta chains were read from a single sample in a study of blood T cell repertoires in COVID-19. Assay: immunoSEQ multiplex PCR; the TCRdb copy retains only in-frame clones and omits some. The sample gives more than 95,000 clones, over 65% of which show up once; 6.2% is in the top ten. Sequencing was performed on peripheral blood. These TCRs come from a man in his sixties or seventies with acute or convalescent COVID-19. Both conserved end residues are part of each CDR3. D genes are given only for firm matches. Some rows have no size entry. The others give once, few or many, or a class for an expanded clone.

v_call,d_call,j_call,clone_size,cdr3_nt,cdr3_aa
TRBV11-2,NA,TRBJ1-1,NA,TGTGCCAGCAGCCTAGTTGTAGGGGGCACTGAAGCTTTCTTT,CASSLVVGGTEAFF
TRBV5-1,NA,TRBJ2-7,NA,TGCGCCAGCAGCCAGGACAGTTCCTACGAGCAGTACTTC,CASSQDSSYEQYF
TRBV19,NA,TRBJ2-4,NA,TGTGCCACCAGCGAGCCTTTAGCCAAAAACATTCAGTACTTC,CATSEPLAKNIQYF
TRBV6-2/TRBV6-3,NA,TRBJ2-5,once,TGTGCCAGCAGCCCCTTAACTAGAGGAGAAGAGACCCAGTACTTC,CASSPLTRGEETQYF
TRBV6-5,NA,TRBJ2-4,NA,TGTGCCAGCAGCCTAGGAAGGTTCTCCAAAAACATTCAGTACTTC,CASSLGRFSKNIQYF
TRBV30,TRBD2,TRBJ2-1,NA,TGTGCCTGGAGTGTCGGGACTAGCGGACCCAATGAGCAGTTCTTC,CAWSVGTSGPNEQFF
TRBV30,NA,TRBJ2-2,NA,TGCTCCCAACGGGAGAGAGCCGGGGAGCTGTTTTTT,CSQRERAGELFF
TRBV5-1,NA,TRBJ2-2,NA,TGCGCCAGCAGCATATTCACCGGGGAGCTGTTTTTT,CASSIFTGELFF
TRBV11-3,TRBD2,TRBJ2-3,NA,TGTGCCAGCAGCTTAGGACTAGCGGCTGATACGCAGTATTTT,CASSLGLAADTQYF
TRBV19,NA,TRBJ1-1,NA,TGTGCCAGTAGTAGGACCGTCAGGAAGGGGACTGAAGCTTTCTTT,CASSRTVRKGTEAFF
TRBV11-2,NA,TRBJ2-4,NA,TGTGCCAGCAGCGAGGACAGCGTTAAAAACATTCAGTACTTC,CASSEDSVKNIQYF
TRBV6-5,TRBD2,TRBJ2-6,few,TGTGCCAGCAGTTACCTAGCGGGAGCTGGGGCCAACGTCCTGACTTTC,CASSYLAGAGANVLTF
TRBV24-1,TRBD1,TRBJ2-1,NA,TGTGCCACCAGTGATCCTCGTGAGGGGGCCAATGAGCAGTTCTTC,CATSDPREGANEQFF
TRBV5-4,TRBD1,TRBJ1-5,NA,TGTGCCAGCAGCATACAGGGGAACAATCAGCCCCAGCATTTT,CASSIQGNNQPQHF
TRBV6-8,TRBD1,TRBJ1-6,once,TGTGCCAGCAGACGGGGACAGTACTCTATTAATTCACCCCTCCACTTT,CASRRGQYSINSPLHF
TRBV19,TRBD1,TRBJ2-7,NA,TGTGCCAGTAGTATGACAGGGGGGTCCTACGAGCAGTACTTC,CASSMTGGSYEQYF
TRBV3-1/TRBV3-2,TRBD2,TRBJ2-2,NA,TGTGCCAGCAGCCGAACTAGCGGGGGGAACACCGGGGAGCTGTTTTTT,CASSRTSGGNTGELFF
TRBV18,NA,TRBJ1-2,NA,TGTGCCAGCTCACCAGAGACAGCGACCGGCTCCCGCTACACCTTC,CASSPETATGSRYTF
TRBV28,NA,TRBJ1-5,few,TGTGCCAGCAGTTACAGGGCCAATCAGCCCCAGCATTTT,CASSYRANQPQHF
TRBV28,TRBD1,TRBJ1-5,NA,TGTGCCAGCACCCTGGGACAGGGGGGTCAGCCCCAGCATTTT,CASTLGQGGQPQHF
TRBV7-9,TRBD2,TRBJ2-5,NA,TGTGCCAGCAGCTTATTCCTAGCGGGAAACGGGGAGACCCAGTACTTC,CASSLFLAGNGETQYF
TRBV27,NA,TRBJ2-2,NA,TGTGCCAGCAGTTTACTAGGTCTCAGGGAAGCCGGGGAGCTGTTTTTT,CASSLLGLREAGELFF
TRBV5-6,NA,TRBJ1-4,NA,TGTGCCAGCAGCTTATGGTATGCGGGTAGGGAGAAGATAGGTGAAAAACTGTTTTTT,CASSLWYAGREKIGEKLFF
TRBV27,TRBD2,TRBJ2-2,NA,TGTGCCAGCAGTCAATACGATCCTAGCGGGAGAGGCGCCGGGGAGCTGTTTTTT,CASSQYDPSGRGAGELFF
TRBV5-1,NA,TRBJ1-3,NA,TGCGCCAGCAGCTTGGGCGTAGGGGGCTCTGGAAACACCATATATTTT,CASSLGVGGSGNTIYF
TRBV5-1,NA,TRBJ2-5,NA,TGCGCCAGCAGCTCCGACAGACAAGAGACCCAGTACTTC,CASSSDRQETQYF
TRBV11-2,NA,TRBJ1-1,NA,TGTGCCAGCAGCCCTTACACTGAAGCTTTCTTT,CASSPYTEAFF
TRBV7-8,TRBD2,TRBJ2-7,once,TGTGCCAGCAGACGGACTAGCGGAGCCGCCTACGAGCAGTACTTC,CASRRTSGAAYEQYF
TRBV4-1,TRBD2,TRBJ2-2,NA,TGCGCCAGCAGCCAAATAGCGGGAGGGCGAACCGGGGAGCTGTTTTTT,CASSQIAGGRTGELFF